The clone carrying this TCR beta chain appeared a single time. Its matching antigen is unknown. The record originates from a study of OX40 agonist ivuxolimab in advanced cancers. For the study at large: The eligibility criteria allowed prior anti-PD-1, anti-PD-L1 or anti-CTLA-4 therapy, and under 50% had some.

Study-wide results and caveats: Mean expanded clone counts were higher in CD8+ than CD4+ T cells.

Sequenced by immunoSEQ multiplex PCR; TCRdb stores in-frame clones only, minus some. The sample lists roughly 28,000 clones; around three quarters were seen once. This CDR3 is built from 11 residues. Trimming pared 0 bases from V and 6 bases from J, leaving 2 bases between. The germline V gene encodes CDR1 SQVTM and CDR2 ANQGSEA. This material consisted of CD4+ or CD8+ T cells sorted from blood, taken in a trial of the OX40 agonist ivuxolimab. The receptor's source is an adult with an advanced solid tumor such as melanoma, head and neck, liver or kidney cancer. V gene TRBV29-1 combines with J gene TRBJ2-2; D call uncertain. CDR3 sequence (DNA): TGCAGCGTTGAAGAAGCCGGGGAGCTGTTTTTT. It codes for CSVEEAGELFF.